A selection of T cell receptor beta chains follows, all from one sample in a study of beta chain features in type 1 diabetes. The assay was immunoSEQ multiplex PCR, and TCRdb's table has in-frame clones only and misses some. The table has under 300,000 clones, around 9.9% seen once. Sequencing was done on a sample of naive CD4+ T cells from blood. Receptor source: a man aged 25-45 years with type 1 diabetes. Both conserved end residues are part of each CDR3. The D gene is left open where the match is weak. Some rows have no size entry. The others give once, few or many, or a class for an expanded clone.

v_gene	d_gene	j_gene	abundance	CDR3aa	CDR3nt
TRBV27	-	TRBJ2-1	-	CASSAQGVAYNEQFF	TGTGCCAGCAGTGCACAGGGAGTCGCGTACAATGAGCAGTTCTTC
TRBV5-4	TRBD2	TRBJ2-4	-	CASSFHGGGNIQYF	TGTGCCAGCAGCTTTCACGGCGGGGGAAACATTCAGTACTTC
TRBV5-1	-	TRBJ2-2	-	CASSLGQVHTGELFF	TGCGCCAGCAGCTTGGGACAGGTGCACACCGGGGAGCTGTTTTTT
TRBV15	-	TRBJ1-1	few	CATSREGDRDMEAFF	TGTGCCACCAGCAGAGAGGGGGATCGGGACATGGAAGCTTTCTTT
TRBV6-5	TRBD1	TRBJ1-5	-	CASRLTGDQPQHF	TGTGCCAGCAGGTTGACAGGGGATCAGCCCCAGCATTTT
TRBV29-1	-	TRBJ1-2	few	CSVQGPEGGYTF	TGCAGCGTTCAGGGGCCGGAAGGTGGCTACACCTTC
TRBV4-3	-	TRBJ1-3	few	CASSPGKDGNTIYF	TGCGCCAGCAGCCCAGGGAAGGACGGAAACACCATATATTTT
TRBV10-3	-	TRBJ1-5	few	CAIRGRTDQPQHF	TGTGCCATCAGGGGCAGAACTGATCAGCCCCAGCATTTT
TRBV9	-	TRBJ1-3	-	CASSVAHHQAGNTIYF	TGTGCCAGCAGCGTAGCACACCATCAGGCTGGAAACACCATATATTTT
TRBV9	-	TRBJ1-2	-	CASSVATQGTAGYTF	TGTGCCAGCAGCGTAGCAACACAGGGAACGGCTGGCTACACCTTC
TRBV12-2	-	TRBJ2-5	few	CASRISETQYF	TGTGCAAGTCGCATCTCAGAGACCCAGTACTTC
TRBV7-6	TRBD1	TRBJ1-5	few	CASSLGQGWGQPQHF	TGTGCCAGCAGCTTAGGACAGGGTTGGGGTCAGCCCCAGCATTTT
TRBV30	TRBD1	TRBJ1-2	few	CAWRGQGRDGYTF	TGTGCCTGGAGAGGACAGGGGAGGGATGGCTACACCTTC
TRBV4-2	-	TRBJ2-6	few	CASSQDRGRTGANVLTF	TGTGCCAGCAGCCAAGACAGGGGCAGAACTGGGGCCAACGTCCTGACTTTC
TRBV6-1	-	TRBJ1-1	once	CASSEVPVVEAFF	TGTGCCAGCAGCGAAGTTCCGGTGGTCGAAGCTTTCTTT
TRBV29-1	-	TRBJ2-3	-	CSARQITDTQYF	TGCAGCGCCAGACAGATCACAGATACGCAGTATTTT
TRBV18	TRBD1	TRBJ2-7	few	CASSPRGDRGTLGEQYF	TGTGCCAGCTCACCACGGGGGGACAGGGGCACCTTGGGCGAGCAGTACTTC
TRBV9	TRBD1	TRBJ2-2	-	CASSVGTGNTGELFF	TGTGCCAGCAGCGTCGGGACAGGGAATACCGGGGAGCTGTTTTTT
TRBV7-9	TRBD2	TRBJ2-7	few	CASSPRGDEQYF	TGTGCCAGCAGCCCCCGGGGGGACGAGCAGTACTTC
TRBV5-4	TRBD2	TRBJ2-3	-	CASSSTPSGGDTDTQYF	TGTGCCAGCAGCTCGACTCCGAGCGGGGGAGACACAGATACGCAGTATTTT
TRBV6-5	TRBD1	TRBJ1-6	-	CASSYSRDRVSPLHF	TGTGCCAGCAGTTACAGTAGGGACAGGGTTTCACCCCTCCACTTT
TRBV2	-	TRBJ2-5	few	CASSDNQETQYF	TGTGCCAGCAGTGATAACCAAGAGACCCAGTACTTC
TRBV7-9	-	TRBJ1-2	-	CASSSDSAYGYTF	TGTGCCAGCAGTTCGGACAGCGCCTATGGCTACACCTTC
TRBV18	TRBD1	TRBJ1-4	-	CASSPGTGNEKLFF	TGTGCCAGCTCACCGGGGACAGGGAATGAAAAACTGTTTTTT
TRBV30	-	TRBJ2-7	-	CAWSVGGVTYEQYF	TGTGCCTGGAGTGTAGGAGGGGTAACCTACGAGCAGTACTTC
TRBV5-1	TRBD2	TRBJ2-5	few	CASSLAGPQETQYF	TGCGCCAGCAGCTTAGCGGGGCCCCAAGAGACCCAGTACTTC
TRBV5-4	TRBD2	TRBJ2-7	-	CASSPSGGGASYEQYF	TGTGCCAGCAGCCCTTCGGGCGGGGGGGCCTCCTACGAGCAGTACTTC
TRBV19	-	TRBJ2-2	few	CASSLGWVLKLTGELFF	TGTGCCAGTAGTCTCGGGTGGGTCCTTAAGTTGACCGGGGAGCTGTTTTTT
TRBV29-1	TRBD2	TRBJ2-1	-	CSVEVLAGDEQFF	TGCAGCGTTGAAGTGCTAGCGGGGGATGAGCAGTTCTTC
TRBV7-2	TRBD1	TRBJ1-2	few	CASSPGQGYGYTF	TGTGCCAGCAGCCCGGGACAGGGGTATGGCTACACCTTC
TRBV5-1	TRBD1	TRBJ2-3	-	CASSPWDRNTDTQYF	TGCGCCAGCAGCCCCTGGGACAGAAACACAGATACGCAGTATTTT
TRBV7-2	TRBD1	TRBJ2-1	-	CASSPWTGTAIKQFF	TGTGCCAGCAGCCCTTGGACAGGGACCGCTATAAAGCAGTTCTTC
TRBV7-9	TRBD1	TRBJ2-1	-	CASSSWTGGRFF	TGTGCCAGCAGCTCTTGGACAGGGGGCAGGTTCTTC
TRBV15	-	TRBJ2-1	-	CATSRAPNEQFF	TGTGCCACCAGCAGGGCCCCCAATGAGCAGTTCTTC
TRBV29-1	TRBD2	TRBJ2-7	few	CSVAGTSGGVYEQYF	TGCAGCGTGGCCGGGACTAGCGGGGGAGTCTACGAGCAGTACTTC
TRBV29-1	-	TRBJ2-3	few	CSVDFGGTDTQYF	TGCAGCGTTGATTTCGGGGGCACAGATACGCAGTATTTT
TRBV18	-	TRBJ2-3	-	CASSLPLRTDTQYF	TGTGCCAGCTCACTCCCTCTACGCACAGATACGCAGTATTTT
TRBV27	-	TRBJ2-5	-	CASSFRETQYF	TGTGCCAGCAGTTTTCGAGAGACCCAGTACTTC
TRBV9	-	TRBJ2-2	-	CASRARLRDTGELFF	TGTGCCAGCAGGGCCCGACTGAGAGACACCGGGGAGCTGTTTTTT
TRBV4-2	TRBD1	TRBJ2-7	few	CASSQGQGANNEQYF	TGTGCCAGCAGCCAAGGACAGGGGGCGAACAACGAGCAGTACTTC
TRBV2	-	TRBJ1-1	few	CASSEDLRAFF	TGTGCCAGCAGTGAAGATCTGAGGGCTTTCTTT
TRBV5-6	-	TRBJ1-6	-	CASSHRSRSSYNSPLHF	TGTGCCAGCAGCCACCGCTCACGGAGCTCCTATAATTCACCCCTCCACTTT
TRBV11-2	TRBD1	TRBJ2-4	-	CASSPIQGDGVPKNIQYF	TGTGCCAGCAGCCCAATACAGGGGGACGGGGTACCCAAAAACATTCAGTACTTC